This T cell receptor (beta chain) was sequenced in a study of T cell responses to AZD1222 COVID-19 vaccine. The overall study: Pooled in the analysis were second doses at about 4 or about 12 weeks.

As to this clone: Its cognate antigen is unknown.

This table comes from immunoSEQ multiplex PCR, and its TCRdb copy is limited to in-frame clones, with some not included. The sample yields 100,000 to 110,000 clones, approximately 87% seen once. Findings of the study overall: Seropositive status at baseline applied to only a handful of AZD1222 recipients. Per reports, nearly half of all spike-specific TCRs target regions that are unmutated in variants. The sample set comprised mostly white British donors with more females, and clonal diversity was possibly underestimated.

The germline V gene has CDR1 SGDLS and CDR2 YYNGEE. Losses at the gene ends were 0 bases for V and 3 bases for J; bases not matched to a gene: 3. CDR3 size: 15 residues. Sample: peripheral blood, taken on day 0 of AZD1222 vaccination. The V and J genes are TRBV9 and TRBJ2-1, with 7 nucleotides matching TRBD2. This TCR came from an adult in good health. CDR3 amino acids: CASSVGGGDYNEQFF. CDR3 sequence (DNA): TGTGCCAGCAGCGTAGGTGGGGGGGACTACAATGAGCAGTTCTTC.